This TCR beta chain was documented in a study of T cells in Graves' hyperthyroidism and ophthalmopathy. Whole-study findings and limits: From stable hyperthyroidism, ophthalmopathy was set apart by a 13 V-J model.

There were TCR beta CDR3 regions amplified from RNA transcripts. First-round RT-PCR with HTBI primers amplified the TCR CDR3 region. TCRdb passed the multiplex PCR reads through MiXCR, listing each CDR3 protein once. There are approximately 600,000 distinct CDR3 sequences in the sample; over 11% occur only once, and about 5.8% lies in the top ten. CDR3 length: 14 amino acids. Trimming removed 6 bases from V and 5 bases from J, with 16 bases in between. Germline V gene lookup returns CDR1 LNHDA and CDR2 SQIVND (reference sequence). Any patient presenting with uncontrolled infection, other autoimmune disease, pregnancy or lactation was left out. The blood specimen was taken at initial hyperthyroidism diagnosis, before any ophthalmopathy symptoms. Source material for PBMCs was around 10 ml fresh peripheral blood. This clonotype was counted many times. Its specificity is unknown.

The sequence derives from a woman in her 30s with Graves' hyperthyroidism that later progressed to Graves' ophthalmopathy. The sequenced material came from blood. The chain recombines TRBV19 with TRBJ1-1, with D hard to call. For the CDR3, the DNA is TGTGCCAGTAGCCCGACGGGGTTCGGGACTGAAGCTTTCTTT. It yields the protein CASSPTGFGTEAFF.